This T cell receptor (beta chain) appears in the sequencing data of a study of T-cell reconstitution after alpha-beta-depleted transplantation in children (dated by TCRdb to the mid-2010s). Context from the whole study: Using TCR repertoire profiling, the study followed T-cell immune reconstitution in a quantitative way in children after TCRalphabeta/CD19-depleted allogeneic hematopoietic cell transplantation.

In this sample, this clonotype turned up a few times. Its antigen specificity is not known. Base quality data are lacking; no much larger clone is found one base away. Reading the germline V gene gives CDR1 SGHVS and CDR2 FQNEAQ. The junction shows trimming of 7 bases on V and 1 base on J, plus 13 bases between the germline ends. The cysteine opens and the phenylalanine closes a CDR3 of 15 amino acids. Only the CDR3 portion is preserved as DNA: 45 bases, with reading frame beginning at the first base. Libraries came from PCR. The reads were generated on an Illumina HiSeq 2500. Molecular barcoding was employed in the preparation of TCR libraries, with unique molecular identifiers being used to normalize TCRbeta repertoire quantification. The public reads were quality trimmed at Q25 with fastp and then assembled into clones with MiXCR by TCRdb, keeping productive beta chains. CDR3 protein sequences are deduplicated, and each keeps its most common genes and DNA. This sample holds about 270,000 distinct CDR3 sequences; 9.9% were observed only once. The ten largest clones add up to over 9.5% of the sample.

The input for sequencing was PBMCs from the stem cell graft donor, taken from the stem cell graft. This clonotype was sampled from a human donor who donated a stem cell graft to a child with SCID. This chain is built from TRBV7-8 and TRBJ1-4; the D gene is not confidently resolved. The CDR3 reads CASTSVKGTNEKLFF. In nucleotide form, the sequence is TGTGCCAGCACCTCGGTGAAGGGAACTAATGAAAAACTGTTTTTT.